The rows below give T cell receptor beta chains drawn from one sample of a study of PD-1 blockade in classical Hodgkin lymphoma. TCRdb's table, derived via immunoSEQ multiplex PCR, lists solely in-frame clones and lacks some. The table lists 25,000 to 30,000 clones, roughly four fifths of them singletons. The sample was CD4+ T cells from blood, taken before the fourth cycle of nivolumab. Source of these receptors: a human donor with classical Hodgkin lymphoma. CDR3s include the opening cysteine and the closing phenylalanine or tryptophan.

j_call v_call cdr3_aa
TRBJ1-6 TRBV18 CASSQITGEGSPLHF
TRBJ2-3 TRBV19 CASSIETDTQYF
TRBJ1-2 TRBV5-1 CASSLGPGRGYTF
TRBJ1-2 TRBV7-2 CASSGQVPGGYGYTF
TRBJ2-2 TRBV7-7 CASSLGRTGELFF
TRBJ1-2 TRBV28 CATLGQIPYGYTF
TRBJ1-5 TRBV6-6 CASSYGAGQGDQPQHF
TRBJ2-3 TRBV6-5 CASSYSWTDTQYF
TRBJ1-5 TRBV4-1 CASSQEGWQPKNQPQHF
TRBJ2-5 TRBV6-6 CASGSARGAYQETQYF
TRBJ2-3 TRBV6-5 CASRPWLSTDTQYF
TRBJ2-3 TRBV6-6 CASSRSSGDTDTQYF
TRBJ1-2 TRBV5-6 CASSLGGWQSANYGYTF
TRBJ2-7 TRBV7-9 CASSSGQLYEQYF
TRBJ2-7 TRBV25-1 CASGSGTERYEQYF
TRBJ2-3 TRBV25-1 CASRETDTQYF
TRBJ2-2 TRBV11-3 CASSPYLGEDTGELFF
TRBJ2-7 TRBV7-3 CASSQLAESSYEQYF
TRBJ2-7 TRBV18 CASSPQGLAGDEQYF
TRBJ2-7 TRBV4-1 CASSQDRRDEQYF
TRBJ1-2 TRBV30 CAWSLGQGDGYTF
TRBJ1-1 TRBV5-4 CASSAWTGLNTEAFF
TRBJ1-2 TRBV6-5 CASIPGGWGYGYTF
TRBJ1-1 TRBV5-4 CASSWGRDTEAFF
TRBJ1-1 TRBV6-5 CVSSLGHIMNTEAFF
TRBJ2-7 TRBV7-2 CASSFGGADTEQYF
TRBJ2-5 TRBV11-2 CASSLGLADSGETQYF
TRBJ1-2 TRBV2 CASRADRMGGYTF
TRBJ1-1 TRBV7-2 CASSRQGRNTEAFF
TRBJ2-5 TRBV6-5 CASSWTGGRETQYF
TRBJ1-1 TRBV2 CASRNREGTEAFF
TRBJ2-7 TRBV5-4 CASSLGQGEAYEQYF
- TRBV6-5 CASIKRGSSYEQYF
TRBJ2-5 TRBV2 CASSERVEGETQYF
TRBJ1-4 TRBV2 CASRLGSEKLFF
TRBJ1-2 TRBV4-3 CASSRAGTGAYGYTF
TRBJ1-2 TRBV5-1 CASSLHRSSGNYGYTF
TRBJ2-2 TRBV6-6 CASSYPDRNTGELFF
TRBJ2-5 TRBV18 CASSPTPQETQYF
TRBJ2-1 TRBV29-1 CSVEKASAGYEQFF
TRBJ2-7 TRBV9 CASSEGIDVYEQYF
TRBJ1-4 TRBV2 CASSDRTGGEKLFF
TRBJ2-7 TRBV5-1 CASSLTGRVSYEQYF
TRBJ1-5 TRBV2 CASSDTGGNQPQHF
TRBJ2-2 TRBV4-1 CASSRPGLGITGELFF
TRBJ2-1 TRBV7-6 CASSLDGYSYNEQFF
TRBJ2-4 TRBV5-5 CASSLGSYRGRIQYF
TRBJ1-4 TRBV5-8 CASSLGQGDNEKLFF
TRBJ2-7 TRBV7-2 CASSSPDRYEQYF
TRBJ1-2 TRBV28 CASREPGPNYGYTF
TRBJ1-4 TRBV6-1 CASIGPGTGNEKLFF
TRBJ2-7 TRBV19 CASSNPRRAATYEQYF
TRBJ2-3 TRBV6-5 CASSPPLSSTDTQYF
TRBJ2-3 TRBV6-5 CASRDRVSDTQYF
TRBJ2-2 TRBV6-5 CASSLAGPTGELFF
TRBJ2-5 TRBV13 CASSLRHQETQYF
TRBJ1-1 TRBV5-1 CASSLRLSTEAFF
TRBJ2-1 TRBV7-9 CASSPPPGLSSYNEQFF
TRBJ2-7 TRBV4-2 CASSQGTGRYEQYF